A selection of T cell receptor beta chains follows, all from one sample in a study of cytomegalovirus exposure and HLA in healthy donors. Generated by immunoSEQ multiplex PCR, the TCRdb table keeps only in-frame clones and is missing some. The sample has some 250,000 clones; roughly 82% are singletons. Sample: PBMCs. These receptors were taken from a woman aged 40 to 49 in good health and CMV-seropositive. Each CDR3 is given without its conserved first and last residue. The order of the fields is V gene, CDR3 protein.

V: TRBV5-1
CDR3: ASIRLGGLAGVWLF

V: TRBV7-2
CDR3: ASSSSGHFYEQY

V: TRBV19
CDR3: ASSDNSNQPQH

V: TRBV11-3
CDR3: ASSLWTESYGYT

V: TRBV7-3
CDR3: ASSRSGFTSTDTQY

V: TRBV5-4
CDR3: ASRLDSYEGGYT

V: TRBV5-1
CDR3: ASSLTGTNYGYT

V: TRBV7-8
CDR3: ASSVGRLAAYEQY

V: TRBV7-9
CDR3: ASSSGVYEQY

V: TRBV14
CDR3: ASSRLEGTLSTEAF

V: TRBV6-5
CDR3: ASSRGGNTEAF

V: TRBV11-3
CDR3: ASSLTGVEAF

V: TRBV14
CDR3: ASSQVTGGSGNTIY

V: TRBV28
CDR3: ASTGTDAYGYT

V: TRBV5-1
CDR3: ASSPGTVYQETQY

V: TRBV7-2
CDR3: ASSPGQGASKETQY

V: TRBV5-4
CDR3: ASSLLSDSYYGYT

V: TRBV30
CDR3: AWSVRGASEAF

V: TRBV7-3
CDR3: ASSLLAGDYNEQF

V: TRBV7-2
CDR3: ASSPGWGAGVDTEAF

V: TRBV29-1
CDR3: SVGRAGVGDEQY

V: TRBV5-1
CDR3: ASSLVAGGVIQY

V: TRBV10-3
CDR3: AIGGGKLF

V: TRBV7-2
CDR3: ASSTWTGGDEQY

V: TRBV27
CDR3: ASSLTTGGGNTEAF

V: TRBV19
CDR3: ASSIVVGAPSTEAF

V: TRBV27
CDR3: ASSPISGQESNTGELF

V: TRBV5-1
CDR3: ASSLARDTEAF

V: TRBV4-2
CDR3: ASSQDNQGSGNTIY

V: TRBV14
CDR3: ASSQERSRVGETQY

V: TRBV30
CDR3: AWSRSQETQY

V: TRBV28
CDR3: ASNVYGGSYTNTGELF

V: TRBV7-3
CDR3: ASSLTGAEIYGYT

V: TRBV19
CDR3: ASKKRGPENIQY

V: TRBV29-1
CDR3: SVEGLAGGGYEQY

V: TRBV7-9
CDR3: SSSRDSGKLF

V: TRBV21-1
CDR3: ASSGTATGGDVDEQY

V: TRBV2
CDR3: ASSVNRGSNQPQH

V: TRBV6-5
CDR3: ASSYLAGGSYNEQF

V: TRBV7-8
CDR3: ASSSWTSTEQY

V: TRBV9
CDR3: ASSASLAGNNEQF

V: TRBV29-1
CDR3: SVGTGLAGGPTDTQY

V: TRBV29-1
CDR3: SVVRTSGVNEQF

V: TRBV15
CDR3: ATSRDRASGRARQF

V: TRBV11-3
CDR3: ASSPPARLSYNEQF

V: TRBV7-2
CDR3: ASSLAVQETQY

V: TRBV5-4
CDR3: ASSLDGGGNEQF

V: TRBV9
CDR3: ASSVYQGSYNEQF

V: TRBV11-2
CDR3: ASSYLQGITF

V: TRBV18
CDR3: ASSPPWQNTEAF

V: TRBV7-2
CDR3: ASSRLAGRGGGTEAF

V: TRBV6-5
CDR3: ASSSEWTGVNNEQF